One sample yielded the 32 T cell receptor beta chains listed below, sequenced in a study of identical twins. TCRdb re-called the 5' RACE reads with MiXCR, one entry per CDR3 protein. Among 450,000 to 650,000 distinct CDR3 sequences, 13% to 15% were seen once, and the ten largest hold roughly 0.42%. A further study also used this sample, focusing on yellow fever vaccine responses in identical twins.

The sample taken for sequencing was CD4+ T cells sorted from blood. The receptor source for this set is a young woman in good health.

In its sample, this clonotype was seen a few times. The chain couples TRBV5-1 to TRBJ2-1, with D uncertain. Germline lookup yields CDR1 SGHRS and CDR2 YFSETQ. The CDR3 sequence is 14 residues long. V was cut by 4 bases and J by 4 bases, with 12 bases left in between. CDR3 coding DNA: TGCGCCAGCAGCCCATTGACTCAATACAATGAGCAGTTCTTC. As protein: CASSPLTQYNEQFF.

The CDR3 DNA reads TGTGCCAGCAGCCTCGGACTAGCGGGAGAGATTTACCAAGAGACCCAGTACTTC. Protein sequence: CASSLGLAGEIYQETQYF. The chain uses TRBV11-2 and TRBJ2-5; 13 bases are a match to TRBD2. V shed 5 bases and J 0 bases; nucleotides not matched to a gene: 9. The CDR3 runs 18 residues. Germline lookup yields CDR1 SGHAT and CDR2 FQNNGV.

This clonotype came up a few times. The V gene is TRBV7-7, the J gene TRBJ2-2, with TRBD2 as a possible D gene (5 bases). Germline CDR1 is SSHAT and CDR2 is FNYEAQ (reference sequence). This CDR3 spans 16 amino acids. V was cut by 3 bases and J by 1 base, with 12 bases left in between. CDR3 sequence (DNA): TGTGCCAGCAGCTTCAGAGAGAGGGTGAACACCGGGGAGCTGTTTTTT. Protein: CASSFRERVNTGELFF. The full variable domain, with the rest looked up from reference TRBV7-7 and TRBJ2-2, is GAGVSQSPRYKVTKRGQDVTLRCDPISSHATLYWYQQALGQGPEFLTYFNYEAQPDKSGLPSDRFSAERPEGSISTLTIQRTEQRDSAMYRCASSFRERVNTGELFFGEGSRLTVL.

This clonotype has more than one count but fewer than ten. The rearrangement uses TRBV3-1 and TRBJ2-3; no firm D call. This CDR3 is built from 14 residues. Trimming stripped 4 bases from V and 2 bases from J, with 10 bases between. Germline assignment: CDR1 LGHDT and CDR2 YNNKEL (reference sequence). CDR3 DNA: TGTGCCAGCAGCCCAAGTCCAAACACAGATACGCAGTATTTT. The encoded protein is CASSPSPNTDTQYF.

The V call is TRBV28, the J call TRBJ2-1, with 9 bases aligning to TRBD2. J was trimmed by 7 bases and V by 4 bases; bases with no gene match: 8. The CDR3 extends over 15 amino acids. Looked up from germline, CDR1 is MDHEN and CDR2 is SYDVKM. The CDR3 nucleotides read TGTGCCAGCAGTTCCGAGCGGGAGGCGTTGAATGAGCAGTTCTTC. This gives the protein CASSSEREALNEQFF.

The chain recombines TRBV19 with TRBJ2-1; D ambiguous. The V end was cut by 4 bases, the J end by 9 bases, with 19 bases between. The CDR3 has 15 residues. Germline V CDR1 and CDR2: LNHDA, SQIVND (reference sequence). In DNA, the CDR3 is TGTGCCAGTAGTACGCAAAATAGCCGAGCTGGTGAGCAGTTCTTC. Translation gives CASSTQNSRAGEQFF. The full variable domain, completed using reference TRBV19 and TRBJ2-1, is DGGITQSPKYLFRKEGQNVTLSCEQNLNHDAMYWYRQDPGQGLRLIYYSQIVNDFQKGDIAEGYSVSREKKESFPLTVTSAQKNPTAFYLCASSTQNSRAGEQFFGPGTRLTVL.

The CDR3 nucleotides read TGTGCCAGCAGTCGGACAGGGGGCCTTGAAGCTTTCTTT. Its translation is CASSRTGGLEAFF. This rearrangement joins TRBV27 to TRBJ1-1; TRBD1 matches at 11 bases. V was clipped by 5 bases and J by 7 bases; unmatched bases: 3. The CDR3 spans 13 residues. Looked up from germline, CDR1 is MNHEY and CDR2 is SMNVEV (reference sequence).

Only a few counts were recorded for this clonotype. This chain joins TRBV27 and TRBJ2-1; D ambiguous. This CDR3 spans 13 amino acids. Germline V CDR1 and CDR2: MNHEY, SMNVEV (reference sequence). V was clipped by 2 bases and J by 5 bases, with 7 bases between them. The CDR3 loop is CASSLVLDNEQFF. CDR3 bases: TGTGCCAGCAGTTTAGTCCTCGACAATGAGCAGTTCTTC.

This clonotype came up a few times. The V and J genes are TRBV3-1 and TRBJ1-2; 9 bases are shared with TRBD1. The germline gives CDR1 LGHDT, CDR2 YNNKEL (reference sequence). With V trimmed by 3 bases and J by 3 bases, 5 bases remained unmatched. This CDR3 contains 15 residues. The CDR3 coding sequence is TGTGCCAGCAGCCACGCCGGGACAGGGTACTATGGCTACACCTTC. Protein product: CASSHAGTGYYGYTF.

Points on this clonotype: Its ends do not fully match the called genes, so a read error is possible. V gene TRBV29-1 combines with J gene TRBJ2-1; tentative D call: TRBD1 (5 bases). Germline values: CDR1 SQVTM, CDR2 ANQGSEA. CDR3 length: 14 residues. DNA for the CDR3: TGCAGCGCTGAAGGGGATTCTACGGTCAATGAGCAGTTCTTC. The encoded protein is CSAEGDSTVNEQFF.

This clonotype was picked up a small number of times. V is TRBV6-4 and J is TRBJ1-1; D not resolved. CDR1 and CDR2 from the germline V gene are MRHNA and SNTAGT. Between the trimmed V and J ends, which lost 2 bases and 7 bases, there was a span of 8 bases. This CDR3 region has 12 residues. For the CDR3, the DNA is TGTGCCAGCAGTGACAGGGTGGGTGAAGCTTTCTTT. The encoded protein is CASSDRVGEAFF.

This clonotype was picked up a small number of times. This chain joins TRBV5-1 and TRBJ2-1; the match to TRBD1 covers 7 bases. Germline loops: CDR1 SGHRS, CDR2 YFSETQ. The junction had 17 bases not matched to a gene; V was cut back by 5 bases and J by 12 bases. There are 15 residues in the CDR3. The CDR3 DNA is TGCGCCAGCAGACTTACCACTACCGCAGGGGGTGCGCAGTTCTTC. Translating it yields CASRLTTTAGGAQFF.

This clonotype has more than one count but fewer than ten. This chain joins TRBV12-3 or TRBV12-4 and TRBJ1-1; 8 bases agree with TRBD1. CDR3 length equals 14 residues. V gave up 3 bases and J gave up 6 bases; unmatched junction bases: 6. The CDR3 region has the DNA TGTGCCAGCAGTTTGACCCAGGGGGCGGCTGAAGCTTTCTTT. As protein: CASSLTQGAAEAFF.

This clonotype was counted only a few times. The V and J genes are TRBV4-2 and TRBJ2-1; D is possibly TRBD2 (6 bases). The CDR3 consists of 17 residues. CDR1 and CDR2 from the germline V gene are LGHNA and YNFKEQ. V was pared by 0 bases and J by 2 bases, with 14 bases between. In DNA form, the CDR3 reads TGTGCCAGCAGCCAAGATCAGGGAGGTATTACCTACAATGAGCAGTTCTTC. Its translation: CASSQDQGGITYNEQFF.

V usage is TRBV12-3 or TRBV12-4 and J usage is TRBJ2-7, with TRBD1 identical over 7 bases. This CDR3 has 14 amino acids. Germline trimming cut 5 bases from V and 3 bases from J; bases unmatched to any gene: 7. The CDR3 bases are TGTGCCAGCAGTGGTCGGACAGGACTCTACGAGCAGTACTTC. Its translation is CASSGRTGLYEQYF.

The chain links TRBV10-3 to TRBJ2-3; D might be TRBD1 or TRBD2, each matching 5 bases. Trimming removed 11 bases from V and 3 bases from J, with 9 bases in between. The CDR3 loop spans 11 amino acids. Germline CDR1 and CDR2: ENHRY and SYGVKD. CDR3 in DNA: TGTGCCGTGGGGGAGACAGATACGCAGTATTTT. It encodes CAVGETDTQYF.

The V and J genes are TRBV28 and TRBJ2-7; 10 nucleotides align to TRBD2. The CDR3 length is 20 residues. Germline loops: CDR1 MDHEN, CDR2 SYDVKM. V lost 8 bases to trimming and J lost 4 bases; unmatched junction nucleotides: 26. In nucleotides, the CDR3 is TGTGCCAGCCAAACCCACCGCCAGCGGGAGGGCCGCGAAACGCCATACGAGCAGTACTTC. Encoded protein: CASQTHRQREGRETPYEQYF.

This clonotype was seen only a few times. The V gene is TRBV9, the J gene TRBJ2-7; D gene uncertain. V lost 2 bases to trimming and J lost 0 bases, with 9 bases between them. Germline V gene lookup returns CDR1 SGDLS and CDR2 YYNGEE. The CDR3 extends over 14 amino acids. CDR3 residues: CASSVDSYSYEQYF. Written as DNA, the CDR3 is TGTGCCAGCAGCGTCGACTCTTACTCCTACGAGCAGTACTTC.

The chain joins TRBV7-6 to TRBJ2-7, with D unclear. The CDR3 is made up of 14 amino acids. From germline, CDR1 is SGHVS and CDR2 FNYEAQ. V lost 3 bases and J 1 base, leaving 10 bases between the germline ends. The CDR3 DNA reads TGTGCCAGCAGCTTCGGTAGGCGTTCCTACGAGCAGTACTTC. Its protein product is CASSFGRRSYEQYF.

The V and J genes are TRBV14 and TRBJ2-5; possibly TRBD2 for D (6 bases). The germline V gene encodes CDR1 SGHDN and CDR2 FVKESK. CDR3 length: 16 amino acids. V lost 4 bases, J lost 2 bases, and 17 bases lay in between. The CDR3, as DNA: TGTGCCAGCAGCCCCTTTAAGGGAGGATTACAAGAGACCCAGTACTTC. It specifies CASSPFKGGLQETQYF.

This clonotype has only one observation. The chain is built from TRBV7-8 and TRBJ2-5; D is uncertain. The CDR3 has 15 amino acids. The V end was cut by 5 bases, the J end by 5 bases, with 18 bases between. CDR1 SGHVS and CDR2 FQNEAQ come from the germline V gene. CDR3 amino acids: CASSTQPTVGETQYF. CDR3 bases: TGTGCCAGCAGCACCCAGCCTACGGTGGGGGAGACCCAGTACTTC.

The chain combines TRBV5-1 with TRBJ1-4, with a tentative D call TRBD1 (5 bases). CDR3 length: 14 residues. The V end was cut by 0 bases, the J end by 8 bases, with 11 bases between. Germline assignment: CDR1 SGHRS and CDR2 YFSETQ. The CDR3: CASSLAEGREKLFF. The CDR3 DNA sequence: TGCGCCAGCAGCTTGGCGGAGGGGCGAGAAAAACTGTTTTTT. Looking up the rest from reference TRBV5-1 and TRBJ1-4 gives the full variable domain: KAGVTQTPRYLIKTRGQQVTLSCSPISGHRSVSWYQQTPGQGLQFLFEYFSETQRNKGNFPGRFSGRQFSNSRSEMNVSTLELGDSALYLCASSLAEGREKLFFGSGTQLSVL.

In its sample, this clonotype was seen a few times. V is TRBV20-1 and J is TRBJ2-1; weak D call: TRBD1 (6 bases). The CDR3 sequence is 12 residues long. Germline CDR1 and CDR2: DFQATT and SNEGSKA (reference sequence). V was shortened by 0 bases and J by 6 bases, with 6 bases between the two germline ends. DNA of the CDR3: TGCAGTGCTAGAGACAGGGGCAATGAGCAGTTCTTC. This translates into CSARDRGNEQFF.

This clonotype showed up just a few times. The chain uses TRBV24-1 and TRBJ2-5, with 11 bases that match TRBD1. The V and J ends lost 3 bases and 4 bases, in that order; junction bases with no gene match: 6. This CDR3 comprises 16 residues. Germline loops: CDR1 KGHDR, CDR2 SFDVKD. The CDR3 loop reads CATSDAPGQGVETQYF. The CDR3 DNA is TGTGCCACCAGTGATGCCCCGGGACAGGGGGTAGAGACCCAGTACTTC.

At least ten counts were recorded for this clonotype. The chain joins TRBV6-1 to TRBJ2-1, with 12 nucleotides matching TRBD2. From germline, CDR1 is MNHNS and CDR2 SASEGT. This CDR3 is built from 16 residues. V lost 6 bases and J lost 6; bases outside the gene matches: 9. CDR3 nucleotides: TGTGCCAGCAGCTCCACCCGACTAGCGGGAGCCAATGAGCAGTTCTTC. Translation: CASSSTRLAGANEQFF.

This clonotype appeared a few times. V and J are TRBV5-1 and TRBJ1-2; tentative D call: TRBD1 (5 bases). The CDR3 sequence is 15 residues long. Per the germline V gene, CDR1 is SGHRS and CDR2 is YFSETQ. Trimming removed 0 bases from V and 2 bases from J, with 11 bases in between. CDR3 in DNA: TGCGCCAGCAGCTTGGAGGGACCGACAAACTATGGCTACACCTTC. Protein sequence: CASSLEGPTNYGYTF.

This clonotype came up a few times. V usage is TRBV4-1 and J usage is TRBJ2-1, with 7 bases that match TRBD2. Germline assignment: CDR1 MGHRA and CDR2 YSYEKL. The V gene end was trimmed by 2 bases and the J gene end by 7 bases; junction bases not matched to a gene: 8. CDR3 size: 15 residues. Here the CDR3 DNA reads TGCGCCAGCAGCCAAATCGGACTAGTCGGAAATGAGCAGTTCTTC. This translates into CASSQIGLVGNEQFF.

This clonotype was recorded at least ten times. The rearrangement uses TRBV2 and TRBJ2-1; no reliable D call. Trimming took 1 base from V and 0 from J, leaving 10 bases between them. The CDR3 sequence is 16 residues long. Germline V lookup: CDR1 SNHLY, CDR2 FYNNEI. The CDR3: CASSEEVGFSYNEQFF. CDR3 nucleotides: TGTGCCAGCAGTGAAGAGGTGGGCTTCTCCTACAATGAGCAGTTCTTC.

Many counts were recorded for this clonotype. V is TRBV12-3 or TRBV12-4 and J is TRBJ2-3; D uncertain. This CDR3 is built from 13 residues. The V end lost 8 bases, the J end lost 0 bases, and 9 bases lay between the germline ends. DNA of the CDR3: TGTGCCAGCTCAAGCCTAAGCACAGATACGCAGTATTTT. Translated: CASSSLSTDTQYF.

This clonotype was observed a few times. The genes are TRBV11-2 and TRBJ2-1; either TRBD1 or TRBD2 may fit D (5 bases each). From germline, CDR1 is SGHAT and CDR2 FQNNGV. V gave up 3 bases and J gave up 0 bases, with 21 bases separating them. The CDR3 has 19 amino acids. The CDR3 DNA reads TGTGCCAGCAGCTTCCATGGACTCCCCTATGGGGGCTCCTACAATGAGCAGTTCTTC. Residues: CASSFHGLPYGGSYNEQFF.

CDR3 coding DNA: TGTGCCAGCAGCTTGGCCGTGGCACTAGCCAAAAACATTCAGTACTTC. Translation: CASSLAVALAKNIQYF. This chain connects TRBV5-8 to TRBJ2-4; D is undetermined. Trimming cost V 0 bases and J 0 bases, with 10 bases left between them. Germline CDR1 and CDR2: SGHTS and YDEGEE. The CDR3 consists of 16 residues.

This chain links TRBV12-3 or TRBV12-4 with TRBJ2-5; 8 positions match TRBD1. CDR3 length: 15 amino acids. V gave up 7 bases and J gave up 7 bases; unmatched junction bases: 14. CDR3 DNA sequence: TGTGCCAGCACCGACGGGGACAGGCCACAGGGGACCCAGTACTTC. Protein: CASTDGDRPQGTQYF.